This entry is about one T cell receptor (beta chain). Its matching antigen is unknown. Germline lookup yields CDR1 LNHNV and CDR2 YYDKDF (reference sequence). Trimming at V came to 7 bases and at J to 5 bases, leaving 11 bases not matched to a gene. The CDR3 spans 15 residues. Investigators isolated RNA and reverse transcribed it into cDNA to act as the sequencing template. Sequencing used immunoSEQ multiplex PCR; TCRdb keeps in-frame clones, though not all of them. The profile shows some 96,000 clones, about 64% of them singletons. This record belongs to a study of CD8+ T cells in alopecia areata. Documented treatment: oral pan-JAK inhibitor, 5-10 mg twice daily. Peripheral blood and lesional scalp punch biopsies were taken from alopecia areata patients. Study-level points and caveats: Scalp clonality, together with expanded CD8+ clones among the top 100, fell significantly with tofacitinib.

The TCR originated in a human donor with alopecia areata. V gene TRBV15 combines with J gene TRBJ2-5, with TRBD2 identical over 9 bases. Sample: CD8+ T cells sorted from blood, taken at week 4, from a patient treated with tofacitinib. The CDR3 region has the DNA TGTGCCACCAATCAACCGGGACTAGCTTTCGAGACCCAGTACTTC. This gives the protein CATNQPGLAFETQYF. Full variable domain (outside the CDR3, taken from reference TRBV15 and TRBJ2-5): DAMVIQNPRYQVTQFGKPVTLSCSQTLNHNVMYWYQQKSSQAPKLLFHYYDKDFNNEADTPDNFQSRRPNTSFCFLDIRSPGLGDTAMYLCATNQPGLAFETQYFGPGTRLLVL.